Included here is one T cell receptor (beta chain) sequence, with context. Its antigen is currently unknown. The sample is drawn from a study of molecular identifiers for immune sequencing clone quantification. Notes on the study in general: Clonotypes topping 20 RNA copies carried over 97% of effector molecules but under 1% of naive ones.

CDR1 is SGDLS and CDR2 is YYNGEE in the germline V gene. V lost 7 bases and J 4 bases, leaving 12 bases between the germline ends. CDR3 length: 12 amino acids. When naive CD8 T cells were sorted, they were gated as CD8+CD4-CCR7+CD45RA+. The authors built bulk TCR libraries by previously described methods with listed TCR primers. One entry per CDR3 protein, called by TCRdb with MiXCR from the PCR reads. The data contain 40,000 to 65,000 distinct CDR3 sequences, just over 35% of them seen just once; the ten biggest clones take up less than 5%. The V gene is TRBV9, the J gene TRBJ2-7, with a weak D call TRBD2 (5 bases). The TCR comes from a human donor in good health. Some libraries in this study had Jurkat cell RNA spiked in. The sequenced sample was naive CD8+ T cells from blood, with Jurkat cell RNA spiked in. Subset: FACS-sorted CD8+CD4-CCR7+CD45RA+ naive T cells. DNA of the CDR3: TGTGCCAGCTGCGGGCCGGGATACGAGCAGTACTTC. Amino acid sequence: CASCGPGYEQYF.